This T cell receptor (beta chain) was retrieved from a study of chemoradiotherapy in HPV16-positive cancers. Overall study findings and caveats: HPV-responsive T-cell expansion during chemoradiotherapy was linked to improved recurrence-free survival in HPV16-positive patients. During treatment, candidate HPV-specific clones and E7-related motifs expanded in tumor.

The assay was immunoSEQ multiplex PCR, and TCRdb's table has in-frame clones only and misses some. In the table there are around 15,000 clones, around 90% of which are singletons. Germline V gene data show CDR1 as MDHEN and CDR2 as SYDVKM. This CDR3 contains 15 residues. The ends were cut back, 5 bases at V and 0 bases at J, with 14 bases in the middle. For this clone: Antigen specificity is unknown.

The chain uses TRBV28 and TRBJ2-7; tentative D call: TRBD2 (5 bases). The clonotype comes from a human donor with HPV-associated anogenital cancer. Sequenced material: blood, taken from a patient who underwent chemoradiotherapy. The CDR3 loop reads CASSRPPGNSYEQYF. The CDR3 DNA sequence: TGTGCCAGCAGTCGACCCCCCGGGAACTCCTACGAGCAGTACTTC.